Listed here are 29 T cell receptor beta chains from one sample, sequenced in a study of STAT5B mutations in CD4+ large granular lymphocyte leukemia. This table comes from immunoSEQ multiplex PCR, and its TCRdb copy is limited to in-frame clones, with some not included. The sample has tens of thousands of clones; around 75% are singletons. The material sequenced was CD4+ T cells from blood buffy coats. The source is a human donor in good health.

The chain combines TRBV18 with TRBJ1-5, with 7 bases identical to TRBD1. The CDR3 totals 16 residues. Trimming at V came to 2 bases and at J to 1 base, leaving 5 bases not matched to a gene. Germline V gene lookup returns CDR1 KGHSH and CDR2 LQKENI. The CDR3 DNA sequence: TGTGCCAGCTCACCAAGCGTGACAGGGAGCAATCAGCCCCAGCATTTT. Its translation is CASSPSVTGSNQPQHF.

The CDR3 region is CASSQDQDYGYTF. The DNA of the CDR3 is TGTGCCAGCAGCCAAGATCAAGACTATGGCTACACCTTC. The chain combines TRBV14 with TRBJ1-2; unclear D gene. The germline V and J ends were trimmed by 0 bases and 3 bases, with 5 bases remaining between them. The CDR3 is made up of 13 amino acids. Germline CDR1 reads SGHDN; CDR2 reads FVKESK.

The chain recombines TRBV2 with TRBJ2-1; 13 positions match TRBD2. In germline, CDR1 is SNHLY, CDR2 FYNNEI. This CDR3 has 14 residues. Unmatched junction bases numbered 5, after V lost 6 bases and J lost 9 bases. The CDR3 DNA follows: TGTGCCAGCAGAAAAGGGACTAGCGGGGCTGAGCAGTTCTTC. It encodes CASRKGTSGAEQFF.

The J gene is TRBJ1-1, the V gene TRBV9; unclear D gene. V shed 0 bases and J shed 3 bases, with 12 bases lying between them. This CDR3 contains 15 residues. Germline V gene lookup returns CDR1 SGDLS and CDR2 YYNGEE. CDR3 coding DNA: TGTGCCAGCAGCGTAGGCGCGGGGTTGTACACTGAAGCTTTCTTT. It encodes CASSVGAGLYTEAFF.

This clone was counted once. This chain links TRBV7-2 with TRBJ2-1, with TRBD2 matching over 13 bases. Looked up from germline, CDR1 is SGHTA and CDR2 is FQGNSA. J was trimmed by 15 bases and V by 5 bases; bases with no gene match: 10. The CDR3 is 14 residues long. The CDR3 here is CASSPGTSGARGFF. As DNA, the CDR3 is TGTGCCAGCAGCCCCGGGACTAGCGGGGCCCGGGGGTTCTTC.

This clone was seen once. The rearrangement links TRBV5-1 to TRBJ2-7, with D possibly being TRBD1 (5 bases). The CDR3 runs 13 residues. V was cut by 0 bases and J by 3 bases, with 7 bases left in between. CDR1 SGHRS and CDR2 YFSETQ come from the germline V gene. The DNA for the CDR3 is TGCGCCAGCAGCTTGGGACAGTACTACGAGCAGTACTTC. Translating gives CASSLGQYYEQYF.

This rearrangement joins TRBV19 to TRBJ2-7; 9 bases are shared with TRBD1. The CDR3 consists of 15 residues. Germline values: CDR1 LNHDA, CDR2 SQIVND (reference sequence). J gave up 0 bases and V 6 bases, and 6 bases lay outside the gene matches. CDR3 sequence (DNA): TGTGCCAGTAGCCCCGGGACAGGGAGCTCCTACGAGCAGTACTTC. Encoded protein: CASSPGTGSSYEQYF.

The rearrangement joins TRBV6-5 to TRBJ2-7, with 9 bases fitting TRBD1. The CDR3 runs to 15 residues. Germline V gene data show CDR1 as MNHEY and CDR2 as SVGAGI. V was clipped by 0 bases and J by 2 bases; unmatched bases: 2. The CDR3 DNA reads TGTGCCAGCAGTTACTCCGGGACAGGGACCTACGAGCAGTACTTC. This sequence encodes CASSYSGTGTYEQYF.

CDR3 protein: CASSNPGGGNWEAFF. In DNA, the CDR3 is TGTGCCAGTAGCAACCCGGGAGGGGGCAACTGGGAAGCTTTCTTT. The gene calls are TRBV19 and TRBJ1-1, with 7 bases matching TRBD1. CDR3 length equals 15 residues. Germline CDR1 and CDR2: LNHDA and SQIVND (reference sequence). V dropped 6 bases and J dropped 8; count of bases not matched to a gene: 15.

The chain has TRBV11-2 and TRBJ2-7; D ambiguous. This CDR3 has 16 residues. Deletions cut 5 bases from V and 3 bases from J, with 20 bases between. Per germline, CDR1 SGHAT and CDR2 FQNNGV. DNA for the CDR3: TGTGCCAGCAGCCCCTCCCCCCGCCCCCCCAACTACGAGCAGTACTTC. It codes for CASSPSPRPPNYEQYF.

The chain is built from TRBV5-4 and TRBJ2-2; 7 bases fit TRBD1. The CDR3 has 16 residues. V lost 6 bases, J lost 2 bases, and 10 bases stayed unmatched. The V gene's germline CDR1 is SGHNT and CDR2 YYREEE (reference sequence). CDR3 DNA sequence: TGTGCCAGCACCCGACCGGGACAGCCCAACACCGGGGAGCTGTTTTTT. Its translation is CASTRPGQPNTGELFF.

The chain links TRBV2 to TRBJ2-1, with D hard to call. CDR3 length: 14 amino acids. V lost 0 bases, J lost 6 bases, and 9 bases lay in between. From germline, CDR1 is SNHLY and CDR2 FYNNEI. DNA of the CDR3: TGTGCCAGCAGTGAAGCATTTGTGACCAATGAGCAGTTCTTC. Encoded protein: CASSEAFVTNEQFF. The full variable domain, with the rest looked up from reference TRBV2 and TRBJ2-1, is EPEVTQTPSHQVTQMGQEVILRCVPISNHLYFYWYRQILGQKVEFLVSFYNNEISEKSEIFDDQFSVERPDGSNFTLKIRSTKLEDSAMYFCASSEAFVTNEQFFGPGTRLTVL.

This rearrangement joins TRBV2 to TRBJ2-3; the D is unclear. The CDR3 is made up of 11 amino acids. V was clipped by 7 bases and J by 2 bases, with 4 bases between them. CDR1 and CDR2 from the germline V gene are SNHLY and FYNNEI. The CDR3 nucleotides are TGTGCCAGCACTGACACAGATACGCAGTATTTT. Translating gives CASTDTDTQYF.

CDR3 coding DNA: TGCGCCAGCAGCTTACAGGGGTCTGCGAACACCGGGGAGCTGTTTTTT. Translated, it gives CASSLQGSANTGELFF. The chain carries TRBV5-1 and TRBJ2-2, with TRBD1 identical over 7 bases. This CDR3 is built from 16 residues. V lost 2 bases to trimming and J lost 0 bases; unmatched junction nucleotides: 4. CDR1 and CDR2 from the germline V gene are SGHRS and YFSETQ.

This clone has only a few counts. The rearrangement uses TRBV6-1 and TRBJ2-6; D is undetermined. The CDR3 covers 13 residues. Deletions cut 6 bases from V and 0 bases from J, with 3 bases between. Germline loops: CDR1 MNHNS, CDR2 SASEGT. The CDR3 DNA reads as TGTGCCAGCAGCGACTCTGGGGCCAACGTCCTGACTTTC. It yields the protein CASSDSGANVLTF.

The chain has TRBV6-6 and TRBJ2-5, with 9 bases fitting TRBD1. Germline V gene sequence: CDR1 MNHNY, CDR2 SVGAGI (reference sequence). The CDR3 runs to 13 residues. With 7 bases clipped from V and 4 bases from J, the junction kept 4 bases outside the gene matches. CDR3 region: CASTRTGAETQYF. The CDR3 nucleotides read TGTGCCAGCACTAGGACAGGGGCAGAGACCCAGTACTTC.

This chain connects TRBV29-1 to TRBJ1-1, with a tentative D call TRBD1 (5 bases). Germline V CDR1 and CDR2: SQVTM, ANQGSEA. V was pared by 5 bases and J by 4 bases, with 11 bases between. This CDR3 has 12 residues. CDR3 residues: CSVFGGVTEAFF. The CDR3 DNA follows: TGCAGCGTTTTCGGGGGGGTCACTGAAGCTTTCTTT. The full variable domain, rest sourced from reference TRBV29-1 and TRBJ1-1, is SAVISQKPSRDICQRGTSLTIQCQVDSQVTMMFWYRQQPGQSLTLIATANQGSEATYESGFVIDKFPISRPNLTFSTLTVSNMSPEDSSIYLCSVFGGVTEAFFGQGTRLTVV.

The rearrangement joins TRBV9 to TRBJ1-2, with 7 bases fitting TRBD1. V lost 0 bases and J lost 3; bases outside the gene matches: 14. Germline CDR1 and CDR2: SGDLS and YYNGEE. CDR3 length: 18 amino acids. CDR3 sequence reads: CASSVGQGRRVSHYGYTF. Written as DNA, the CDR3 is TGTGCCAGCAGCGTAGGACAGGGAAGGAGGGTCTCACACTATGGCTACACCTTC.

The V call is TRBV19, the J call TRBJ1-6; 7 bases map to TRBD1. The length of the CDR3 is 13 residues. Germline values: CDR1 LNHDA, CDR2 SQIVND (reference sequence). The J segment lost 5 bases and the V segment lost 7 bases, leaving 2 bases of the junction unmatched. The CDR3 coding sequence is TGTGCCAGTAAGGACAGGAATAATTCACCCCTCCACTTT. This encodes CASKDRNNSPLHF.

V gene TRBV6-5 combines with J gene TRBJ1-2, with 9 positions matching TRBD1. Germline CDR1 and CDR2: MNHEY and SVGAGI. V dropped 5 bases and J dropped 4; count of bases not matched to a gene: 8. The CDR3 covers 15 residues. The CDR3 region has the DNA TGTGCCAGCAGTAAGGACAGGGGACGGGGCTATGGCTACACCTTC. It specifies CASSKDRGRGYGYTF.

This clone has just a few counts. This chain links TRBV29-1 with TRBJ1-3; D is unclear. V lost 6 bases and J lost 0, with 6 bases in between. Germline CDR1 reads SQVTM; CDR2 reads ANQGSEA. The CDR3 sequence is 12 residues long. The CDR3 region has the DNA TGCAGCGTCAGACGCTCTGGAAACACCATATATTTT. Protein sequence: CSVRRSGNTIYF.

This clone was recorded once. This chain uses TRBV5-1 with TRBJ2-7; D unresolved. Trimming shortened V by 0 bases and J by 5 bases, and 15 bases separated the two germline ends. From germline, CDR1 is SGHRS and CDR2 YFSETQ. The length of the CDR3 is 15 residues. CDR3 residues: CASSLDGSRWDEQYF. CDR3 sequence (DNA): TGCGCCAGCAGCTTGGACGGGTCTAGGTGGGACGAGCAGTACTTC.

Only a few counts were recorded for this clone. J is TRBJ1-5 and V is TRBV27, with a possible D match to TRBD1 (6 bases). The CDR3 consists of 13 residues. The ends were cut back, 10 bases at V and 6 bases at J, with 16 bases in the middle. Germline V gene lookup returns CDR1 MNHEY and CDR2 SMNVEV (reference sequence). The CDR3 sequence: CATKQGNSQPQHF. In DNA form, the CDR3 reads TGTGCCACCAAGCAGGGGAACAGTCAGCCCCAGCATTTT.

Only a few counts were recorded for this clone. The chain carries TRBV18 and TRBJ2-7; D is perhaps TRBD2 (5 bases). Trimming left V 8 bases short and J 6 bases short, with 17 bases between. CDR3 size: 13 residues. CDR1 KGHSH and CDR2 LQKENI come from the germline V gene. CDR3 in DNA: TGTGCCAGCCTCGTGCGGGTGGGGAGCGAGCAGTACTTC. Protein sequence: CASLVRVGSEQYF.

The chain combines TRBV6-6 with TRBJ1-2; no reliable D call. Germline V gives CDR1 MNHNY, CDR2 SVGAGI (reference sequence). V was cut by 8 bases and J by 0 bases, with 10 bases left in between. The CDR3 runs to 13 residues. Written as DNA, the CDR3 is TGTGCCAGCGTGGGAGAAGCTAACTATGGCTACACCTTC. Its translation: CASVGEANYGYTF.

The CDR3 DNA reads TGTGCCAGCAGCCCACAGGGGAGGTTTAACTATGGCTACACCTTC. Amino acid sequence: CASSPQGRFNYGYTF. This chain links TRBV6-6 with TRBJ1-2; 7 nucleotides match TRBD1. This CDR3 has 15 residues. Germline values: CDR1 MNHNY, CDR2 SVGAGI (reference sequence). Trimming took 6 bases from V and 1 from J; bases not matched to a gene: 8.

The chain combines TRBV2 with TRBJ2-7; 11 bases match TRBD1. Trimming removed 4 bases from V and 6 bases from J; junction bases left unmatched: 2. The CDR3 totals 13 residues. The V gene's germline CDR1 is SNHLY and CDR2 FYNNEI. As DNA, the CDR3 is TGTGCCAGCAGTGGGACAGGGGGCTCCGAGCAGTACTTC. The encoded protein is CASSGTGGSEQYF.

The V call is TRBV4-2, the J call TRBJ1-3; tentatively, D is TRBD1 (6 bases). This CDR3 comprises 13 residues. The germline V gene has CDR1 LGHNA and CDR2 YNFKEQ. The ends were cut back, 3 bases at V and 13 bases at J, with 16 bases in the middle. This chain's CDR3 is CASSQSEGGEIYF. The DNA of the CDR3 is TGTGCCAGCAGCCAGTCTGAGGGGGGCGAGATATATTTT.

V and J are TRBV14 and TRBJ1-2; D is undetermined. V gave up 1 base and J gave up 10 bases, with 16 bases separating them. The CDR3 is made up of 14 amino acids. CDR1 is SGHDN and CDR2 is FVKESK in the germline V gene. CDR3 region: CASSQVYRWAAYTF. Written as DNA, the CDR3 is TGTGCCAGCAGCCAAGTTTATCGGTGGGCAGCCTACACCTTC.